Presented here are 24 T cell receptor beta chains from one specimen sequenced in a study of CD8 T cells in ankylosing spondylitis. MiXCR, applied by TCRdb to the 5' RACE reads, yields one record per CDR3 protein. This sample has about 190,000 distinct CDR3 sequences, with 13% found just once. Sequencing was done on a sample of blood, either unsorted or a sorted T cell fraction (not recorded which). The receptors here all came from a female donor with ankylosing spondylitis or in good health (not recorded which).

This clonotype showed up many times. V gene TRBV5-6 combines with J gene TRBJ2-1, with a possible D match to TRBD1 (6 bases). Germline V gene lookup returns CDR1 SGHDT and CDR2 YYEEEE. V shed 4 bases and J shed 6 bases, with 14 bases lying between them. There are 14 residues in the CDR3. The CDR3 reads CASSTQGRPNEQFF. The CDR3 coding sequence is TGTGCCAGCAGCACACAGGGACGCCCCAATGAGCAGTTCTTC.

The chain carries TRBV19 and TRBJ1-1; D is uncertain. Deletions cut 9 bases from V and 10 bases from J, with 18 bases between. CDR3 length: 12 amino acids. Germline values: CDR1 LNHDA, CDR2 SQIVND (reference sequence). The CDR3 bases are TGTGCCAGCGCCAACTCCCCCCGGCCAGCTTTCTTT. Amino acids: CASANSPRPAFF.

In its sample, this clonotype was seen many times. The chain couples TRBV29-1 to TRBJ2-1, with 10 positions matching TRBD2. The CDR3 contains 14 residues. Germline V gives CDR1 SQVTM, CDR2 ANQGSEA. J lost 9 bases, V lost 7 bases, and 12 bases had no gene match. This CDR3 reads CSGNSAGGLPEQFF. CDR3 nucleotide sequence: TGCAGCGGGAACTCAGCGGGAGGGTTGCCTGAGCAGTTCTTC.

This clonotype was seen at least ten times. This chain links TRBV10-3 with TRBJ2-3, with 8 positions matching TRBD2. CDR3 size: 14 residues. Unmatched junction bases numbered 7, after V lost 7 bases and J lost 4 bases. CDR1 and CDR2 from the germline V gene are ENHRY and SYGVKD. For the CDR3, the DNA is TGTGCCATCAACGACGGGAGGGCCGCAGATACGCAGTATTTT. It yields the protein CAINDGRAADTQYF.

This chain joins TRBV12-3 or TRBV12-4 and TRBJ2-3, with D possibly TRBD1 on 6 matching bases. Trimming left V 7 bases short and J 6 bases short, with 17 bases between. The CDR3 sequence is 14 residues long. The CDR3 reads CASKVRGLGDTQYF. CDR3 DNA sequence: TGTGCCAGCAAGGTCAGGGGCCTGGGGGATACGCAGTATTTT.

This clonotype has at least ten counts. CDR3 in DNA: TGTGCCAGCAGCCTAACAGGGGCTACCCCTTTAAATAATTCACCCCTCCACTTT. Encoded protein: CASSLTGATPLNNSPLHF. The chain couples TRBV11-2 to TRBJ1-6, with 7 bases fitting TRBD1. The trim removed 5 bases at V and 5 bases at J, leaving 15 bases unmatched. Looked up from germline, CDR1 is SGHAT and CDR2 is FQNNGV. This CDR3 is built from 18 residues.

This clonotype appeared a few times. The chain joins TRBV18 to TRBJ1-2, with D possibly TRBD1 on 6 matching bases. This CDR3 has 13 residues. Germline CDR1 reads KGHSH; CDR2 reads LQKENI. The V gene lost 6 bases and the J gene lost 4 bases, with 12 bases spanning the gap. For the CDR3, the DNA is TGTGCCAGCTCGCCCGACAGGCGCTATGGCTACACCTTC. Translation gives CASSPDRRYGYTF.

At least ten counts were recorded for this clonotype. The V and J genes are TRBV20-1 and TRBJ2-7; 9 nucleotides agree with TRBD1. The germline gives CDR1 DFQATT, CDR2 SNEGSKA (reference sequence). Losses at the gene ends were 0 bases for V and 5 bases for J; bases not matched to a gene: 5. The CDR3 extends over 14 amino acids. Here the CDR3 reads CSARDLGQGNEQYF. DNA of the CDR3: TGCAGTGCTAGAGATCTAGGACAGGGGAACGAGCAGTACTTC.

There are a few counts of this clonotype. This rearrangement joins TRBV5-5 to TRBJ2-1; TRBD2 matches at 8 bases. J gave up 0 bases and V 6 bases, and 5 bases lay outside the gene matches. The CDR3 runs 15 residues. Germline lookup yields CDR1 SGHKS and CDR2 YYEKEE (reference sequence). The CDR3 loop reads CASIRSGSSYNEQFF. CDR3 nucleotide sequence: TGTGCCAGCATCCGGAGCGGGAGCTCCTACAATGAGCAGTTCTTC. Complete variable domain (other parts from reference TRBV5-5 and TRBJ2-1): DAGVTQSPTHLIKTRGQQVTLRCSPISGHKSVSWYQQVLGQGPQFIFQYYEKEERGRGNFPDRFSARQFPNYSSELNVNALLLGDSALYLCASIRSGSSYNEQFFGPGTRLTVL.

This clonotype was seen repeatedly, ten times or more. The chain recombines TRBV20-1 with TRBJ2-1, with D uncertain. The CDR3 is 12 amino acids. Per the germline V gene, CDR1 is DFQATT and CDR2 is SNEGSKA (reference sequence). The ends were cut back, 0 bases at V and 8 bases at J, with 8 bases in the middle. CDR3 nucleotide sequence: TGCAGTGCTAGAGATCTTGGCCATGAGCAGTTCTTC. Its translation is CSARDLGHEQFF.

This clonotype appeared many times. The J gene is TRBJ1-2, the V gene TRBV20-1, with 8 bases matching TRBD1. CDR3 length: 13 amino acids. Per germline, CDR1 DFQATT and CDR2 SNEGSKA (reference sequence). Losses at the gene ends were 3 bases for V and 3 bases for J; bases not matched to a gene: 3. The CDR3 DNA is TGCAGTGCTAGCGACAGGGGTTACTATGGCTACACCTTC. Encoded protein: CSASDRGYYGYTF.

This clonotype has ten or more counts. Written as DNA, the CDR3 is TGTGCCAGCCATACCACGTTGACAGGGGGCGGCAATCAGCCCCAGCATTTT. As protein: CASHTTLTGGGNQPQHF. The chain couples TRBV28 to TRBJ1-5; 10 nucleotides match TRBD1. V shed 8 bases and J 2 bases; nucleotides not matched to a gene: 12. Germline V gene data show CDR1 as MDHEN and CDR2 as SYDVKM. There are 17 residues in the CDR3.

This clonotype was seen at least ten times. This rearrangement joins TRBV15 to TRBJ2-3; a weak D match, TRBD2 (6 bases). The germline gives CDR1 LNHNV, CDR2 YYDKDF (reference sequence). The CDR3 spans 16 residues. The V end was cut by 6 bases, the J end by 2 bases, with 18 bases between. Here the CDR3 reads CATRPQGGENTDTQYF. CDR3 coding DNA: TGTGCCACCAGACCCCAGGGCGGGGAAAACACAGATACGCAGTATTTT.

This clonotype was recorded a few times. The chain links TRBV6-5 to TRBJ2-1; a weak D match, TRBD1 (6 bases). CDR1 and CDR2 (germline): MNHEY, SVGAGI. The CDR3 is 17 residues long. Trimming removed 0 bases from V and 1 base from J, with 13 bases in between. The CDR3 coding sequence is TGTGCCAGCAGTTACTCGTGGGCAGGGGTGTCCTACAATGAGCAGTTCTTC. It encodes CASSYSWAGVSYNEQFF.

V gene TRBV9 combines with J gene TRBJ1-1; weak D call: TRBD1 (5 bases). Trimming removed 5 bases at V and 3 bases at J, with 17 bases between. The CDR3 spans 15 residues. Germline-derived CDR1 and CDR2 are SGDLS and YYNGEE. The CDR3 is CASSKGRQWDTEAFF. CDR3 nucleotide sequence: TGTGCCAGCAGTAAAGGGAGACAGTGGGACACTGAAGCTTTCTTT.

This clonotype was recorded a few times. In nucleotides, the CDR3 is TGTGCCAGCAGCTTGTCTTGGGAGACCCAGTACTTC. Its translation is CASSLSWETQYF. The chain is built from TRBV7-2 and TRBJ2-5; D not certain. Between the trimmed V and J ends, which lost 3 bases and 5 bases, there was a span of 7 bases. The CDR3 contains 12 residues. CDR1 is SGHTA, CDR2 FQGNSA, per germline.

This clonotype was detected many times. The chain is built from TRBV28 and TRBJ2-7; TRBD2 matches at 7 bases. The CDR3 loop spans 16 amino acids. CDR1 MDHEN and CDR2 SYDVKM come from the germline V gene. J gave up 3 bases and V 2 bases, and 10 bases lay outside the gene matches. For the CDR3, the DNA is TGTGCCAGCAGTTTAACCTCGGGGGGTACGAACTACGAGCAGTACTTC. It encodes CASSLTSGGTNYEQYF.

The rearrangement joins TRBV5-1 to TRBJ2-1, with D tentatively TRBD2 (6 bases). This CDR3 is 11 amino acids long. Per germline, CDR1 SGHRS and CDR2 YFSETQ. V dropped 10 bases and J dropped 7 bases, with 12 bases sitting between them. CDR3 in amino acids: CASRGGNEQFF. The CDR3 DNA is TGCGCCTCCAGAGGAGGGAATGAGCAGTTCTTC.

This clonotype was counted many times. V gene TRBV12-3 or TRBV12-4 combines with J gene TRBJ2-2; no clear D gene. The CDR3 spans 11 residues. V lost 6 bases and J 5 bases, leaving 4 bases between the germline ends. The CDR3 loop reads CASRRTGELFF. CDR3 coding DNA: TGTGCCAGCAGGCGAACCGGGGAGCTGTTTTTT.

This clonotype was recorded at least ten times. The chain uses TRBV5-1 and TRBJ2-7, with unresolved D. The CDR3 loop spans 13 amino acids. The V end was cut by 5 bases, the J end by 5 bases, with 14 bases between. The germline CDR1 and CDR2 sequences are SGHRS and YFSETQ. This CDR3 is CASSPVVSDEQYF. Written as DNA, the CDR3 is TGCGCCAGCAGTCCTGTGGTGTCGGACGAGCAGTACTTC.

The CDR3 nucleotides are TGTGCCAGCAGTTACGAGCGGGAGTGGTACAATGAGCAGTTCTTC. Its translation is CASSYEREWYNEQFF. The V and J genes are TRBV6-2 or TRBV6-3 and TRBJ2-1; 8 positions match TRBD2. CDR3 size: 15 residues. With 2 bases clipped from V and 4 bases from J, the junction kept 4 bases outside the gene matches. Germline CDR1 and CDR2: MNHEY and SVGEGT.

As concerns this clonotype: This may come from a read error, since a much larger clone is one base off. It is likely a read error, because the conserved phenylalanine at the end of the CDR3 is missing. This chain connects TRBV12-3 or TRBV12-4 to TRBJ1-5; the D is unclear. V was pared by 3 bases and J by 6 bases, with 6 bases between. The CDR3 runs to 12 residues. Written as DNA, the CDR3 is TGTGCCAGCAGTTTCGAGGGTCAGCCCCAGCATTAT. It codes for CASSFEGQPQHY.

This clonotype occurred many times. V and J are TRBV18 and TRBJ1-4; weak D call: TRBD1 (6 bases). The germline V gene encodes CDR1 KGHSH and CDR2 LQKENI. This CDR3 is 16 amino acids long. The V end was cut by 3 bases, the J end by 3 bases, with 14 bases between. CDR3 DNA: TGTGCCAGCTCACCCGCAAGGACAGCCTCTAATGAAAAACTGTTTTTT. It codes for CASSPARTASNEKLFF.

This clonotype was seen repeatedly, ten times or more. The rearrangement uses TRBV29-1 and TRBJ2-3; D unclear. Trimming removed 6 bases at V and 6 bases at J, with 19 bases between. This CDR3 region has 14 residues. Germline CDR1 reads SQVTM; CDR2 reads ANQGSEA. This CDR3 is CSVARGVGKDTQYF. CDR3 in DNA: TGCAGCGTGGCCCGTGGGGTAGGAAAGGATACGCAGTATTTT.